These T cell receptor beta chains were read from a single sample in a study of cytomegalovirus exposure and HLA in healthy donors. Sequenced by immunoSEQ multiplex PCR; TCRdb stores in-frame clones only, minus some. The repertoire has 90,000 to 120,000 clones, around 80% of them found once; the top ten carry over 5%. Sequencing input: PBMCs. All receptors derive from a female donor in good health and CMV-seropositive. Each CDR3 is given with its conserved first and last residue. D genes are given only for firm matches. Where a row states a size, it is once, few, many or the class of an expanded clone; other rows omit it.

D gene	V gene	J gene	clone size	CDR3 protein	CDR3 DNA
TRBD2	TRBV7-2	TRBJ2-1	NA	CASSLGLAGSGNEQFF	TGTGCCAGCAGCCTAGGACTAGCGGGGTCGGGAAATGAGCAGTTCTTC
TRBD2	TRBV9	TRBJ2-5	NA	CASSVRPSGLAGGPVQETQYF	TGCGCCAGCAGCGTGAGACCGTCGGGACTAGCGGGGGGGCCGGTTCAAGAGACCCAGTACTTC
TRBD1	TRBV28	TRBJ2-7	few	CASSPRGPTYEQYF	TGTGCCAGCAGTCCCAGGGGGCCCACCTACGAGCAGTACTTC
TRBD1	TRBV7-2	TRBJ2-3	NA	CASSLGQSTDTQYF	TGTGCCAGCAGCTTGGGACAGAGCACAGATACGCAGTATTTT
NA	TRBV5-1	TRBJ2-3	NA	CASSLGRPSGGTDTQYF	TGCGCCAGCAGCTTGGGACGTCCATCGGGGGGCACAGATACGCAGTATTTT
TRBD1	TRBV25-1	TRBJ2-1	NA	CASSERGTALFF	TGTGCCAGCAGTGAGAGGGGGACAGCACTTTTCTTC
NA	TRBV5-1	TRBJ2-3	once	CASSLRSSGTDTQYF	TGCGCCAGCAGCTTGCGGTCTAGCGGCACAGATACGCAGTATTTT
NA	TRBV18	TRBJ1-5	NA	CASSKENSNQPQHF	TGTGCCAGCTCAAAGGAGAATAGCAATCAGCCCCAGCATTTT
NA	TRBV9	TRBJ2-6	NA	CASSVGSSGANVLTF	TGTGCCAGCAGCGTAGGTAGCTCTGGGGCCAACGTCCTGACTTTC
NA	TRBV9	TRBJ2-1	NA	CASSVTPGGGRGNEQFF	TGTGCCAGCAGCGTAACCCCGGGGGGCGGGAGAGGCAATGAGCAGTTCTTC
TRBD1	TRBV28	TRBJ1-1	NA	CASSLTGARTEAFF	TGTGCCAGCAGTTTAACAGGGGCTCGCACTGAAGCTTTCTTT
NA	TRBV2	TRBJ1-2	few	CASSDQGHAYGYTF	TGTGCCAGCAGTGATCAGGGGCATGCCTATGGCTACACCTTC
TRBD1	TRBV7-2	TRBJ1-2	once	CASSLGQGAAYGYTF	TGTGCCAGCAGCTTAGGACAGGGCGCTGCCTATGGCTACACCTTC
TRBD2	TRBV12-5	TRBJ2-1	NA	CASGFLAGGGNEQFF	TGTGCTAGTGGTTTTCTAGCGGGAGGGGGCAATGAGCAGTTCTTC
NA	TRBV6-6	TRBJ1-5	NA	CASSYGREDQPQHF	TGTGCCAGCAGTTACGGCAGGGAGGATCAGCCCCAGCATTTT
NA	TRBV15	TRBJ1-4	NA	CATSRDRQPNEKLFF	TGTGCCACCAGCAGAGATCGACAACCTAATGAAAAACTGTTTTTT
NA	TRBV4-3	TRBJ1-4	NA	CASSQEARGTNEKLFF	TGCGCCAGCAGCCAGGAGGCCCGGGGGACTAATGAAAAACTGTTTTTT
TRBD1	TRBV25-1	TRBJ2-2	NA	CASSDPGGNTGELFF	TGTGCCAGCAGTGACCCAGGGGGAAACACCGGGGAGCTGTTTTTT
NA	TRBV30	TRBJ1-5	few	CAWNRAPRGPQHF	TGTGCCTGGAACCGGGCTCCTAGGGGGCCCCAGCATTTT
NA	TRBV6-5	TRBJ2-2	NA	CASSLQRGWTGELFF	TGTGCCAGCAGCCTTCAGAGGGGGTGGACCGGGGAGCTGTTTTTT
NA	TRBV6-6	TRBJ1-1	NA	CASSDGGRANTEAFF	TGTGCCAGCAGTGACGGGGGACGGGCGAACACTGAAGCTTTCTTT
NA	TRBV10-1	TRBJ1-1	NA	CASSPRGNTEAFF	TGCGCCAGCAGTCCCAGGGGGAACACTGAAGCTTTCTTT
NA	TRBV2	TRBJ2-3	NA	CASDVRGTDTQYF	TGTGCCAGCGACGTGCGGGGCACAGATACGCAGTATTTT
NA	TRBV7-9	TRBJ1-1	NA	CASSLETGNSEAFF	TGTGCCAGCAGCTTAGAAACAGGGAACTCTGAAGCTTTCTTT
NA	TRBV13	TRBJ1-1	NA	CASSLAPPRNTEAFF	TGTGCCAGCAGCTTAGCCCCTCCTAGAAACACTGAAGCTTTCTTT
NA	TRBV27	TRBJ1-1	NA	CASSNQGSIGTEAFF	TGTGCCAGCAGTAATCAGGGTTCGATCGGGACTGAAGCTTTCTTT
TRBD2	TRBV7-6	TRBJ2-5	NA	CASSLLSPGGGETQYF	TGTGCCAGCAGCTTACTAAGCCCGGGAGGCGGGGAGACCCAGTACTTC
TRBD1	TRBV5-4	TRBJ2-5	NA	CASSPTGQQETQYF	TGTGCCAGCAGCCCCACGGGACAGCAAGAGACCCAGTACTTC
NA	TRBV28	TRBJ1-4	NA	CASIALRAANEKLFF	TGTGCCAGCATCGCTCTGAGGGCGGCTAATGAAAAACTGTTTTTT
NA	TRBV5-6	TRBJ2-7	NA	CASSLDGQGLYEQYF	TGTGCCAGCAGCTTGGATGGGCAGGGACTCTACGAGCAGTACTTC
NA	TRBV5-1	TRBJ1-1	NA	CASSPTVRTGTEAFF	TGCGCCAGCAGCCCAACCGTTCGTACAGGCACTGAAGCTTTCTTT
TRBD1	TRBV10-3	TRBJ1-2	NA	CAISEPRTGSGYTF	TGTGCCATCAGTGAGCCGAGGACAGGGAGCGGCTACACCTTC
TRBD2	TRBV10-3	TRBJ2-2	NA	CAISAGTSNTGELFF	TGTGCCATCAGTGCTGGGACTAGCAACACCGGGGAGCTGTTTTTT
NA	TRBV4-3	TRBJ1-2	NA	CASSQDRSSYGYTF	TGCGCCAGCAGCCAAGATCGGAGCAGCTATGGCTACACCTTC
TRBD2	TRBV5-4	TRBJ2-1	NA	CASSSPGLDRNEQFF	TGTGCCAGCAGCTCACCGGGACTAGATCGGAATGAGCAGTTCTTC
NA	TRBV12-5	TRBJ2-5	NA	CASALGGVVETQYF	TGTGCTAGTGCCCTTGGAGGGGTGGTAGAGACCCAGTACTTC
TRBD1	TRBV6-1	TRBJ1-5	NA	CASRGQDHQPQHF	TGTGCCAGCAGGGGACAGGACCATCAGCCCCAGCATTTT
TRBD1	TRBV9	TRBJ2-2	NA	CASSPNPTGGTGELFF	TGTGCCAGCAGCCCCAACCCGACAGGGGGCACCGGGGAGCTGTTTTTT
NA	TRBV15	TRBJ2-1	NA	CATRRPGVFSYNEQFF	TGTGCCACCAGGAGGCCGGGGGTCTTCTCCTACAATGAGCAGTTCTTC
TRBD2	TRBV7-2	TRBJ2-1	many	CSSGRKYNEQFF	TGCAGTAGCGGGAGGAAGTACAATGAGCAGTTCTTC
TRBD1	TRBV6-6	TRBJ1-4	once	CASSDSTGGNEKLFF	TGTGCCAGCAGTGATTCGACAGGGGGGAATGAAAAACTGTTTTTT
TRBD1	TRBV6-5	TRBJ1-2	NA	CASSYSGGQGLYGYTF	TGTGCCAGCAGTTACTCTGGGGGACAGGGACTCTATGGCTACACCTTC
NA	TRBV5-1	TRBJ1-3	NA	CASSLPSLSSGNTIYF	TGCGCCAGCAGCTTACCTTCTCTAAGCTCTGGAAACACCATATATTTT
NA	TRBV20-1	TRBJ1-4	NA	CSARNEKLFF	TGCAGTGCCAGGAATGAAAAACTGTTTTTT
TRBD2	TRBV27	TRBJ2-1	NA	CASRRPGLAGGGNEQFF	TGTGCCAGCAGGCGCCCAGGGCTAGCGGGAGGTGGGAATGAGCAGTTCTTC
NA	TRBV29-1	TRBJ1-2	NA	CSVGGNNYGYTF	TGCAGCGTGGGGGGGAATAACTATGGCTACACCTTC
TRBD1	TRBV7-9	TRBJ1-2	NA	CASSRTGADYGYTF	TGTGCCAGCAGCCGGACAGGGGCGGACTATGGCTACACCTTC
TRBD1	TRBV4-2	TRBJ1-5	NA	CASSYNDRGNQPQHF	TGTGCCAGCAGTTACAATGACAGGGGGAATCAGCCCCAGCATTTT
TRBD1	TRBV28	TRBJ2-7	NA	CASSFDGTGGYEQYF	TGTGCCAGCAGTTTCGATGGGACAGGGGGCTACGAGCAGTACTTC
NA	TRBV5-5	TRBJ2-2	NA	CASSYTFNTGELFF	TGTGCCAGCAGCTACACCTTCAACACCGGGGAGCTGTTTTTT
TRBD2	TRBV6-4	TRBJ2-7	NA	CATTGGTSGGNSYEQYF	TGTGCCACAACCGGGGGGACTAGCGGGGGAAATTCCTACGAGCAGTACTTC
TRBD2	TRBV27	TRBJ2-1	few	CASSPSGGAGREQFF	TGTGCCAGCAGTCCTAGCGGGGGGGCAGGACGTGAGCAGTTCTTC
NA	TRBV5-1	TRBJ2-4	NA	CASSLVQSDIQYF	TGCGCCAGCAGCTTGGTCCAGTCAGACATTCAGTACTTC
TRBD2	TRBV28	TRBJ2-3	NA	CASRFRLAGTDTQYF	TGTGCCAGCAGATTTCGACTAGCGGGGACAGATACGCAGTATTTT